This passage covers 7 T cell receptor beta chains from one sample sequenced in a study of control samples from healthy donors and cancer patients. Sequencing used immunoSEQ multiplex PCR; TCRdb keeps in-frame clones, though not all of them. The sample consists of fewer than 25,000 clones, roughly 84% of them appearing once. Sequencing input: PBMCs. The receptors were gathered from a man between 60 and 75 years old with head and neck cancer.

This clone has only a few counts. One end of the junction fails to match germline, which may point to a read error. The genes are TRBV29-1 and TRBJ2-3, with D possibly being TRBD2 (6 bases). The CDR3 is 14 amino acids. Germline V lookup: CDR1 SQVTM, CDR2 ANQGSEA. CDR3 DNA: TGCAGCGTGGAAGCGGGTTTTGGCACAGATACGCAGTATTTT. Translating it yields CSVEAGFGTDTQYF.

The rearrangement links TRBV28 to TRBJ2-1; 11 bases fit TRBD1. CDR3 length: 16 residues. The ends lost 3 bases at V and 5 bases at J; junction bases unmatched: 6. Germline V gene sequence: CDR1 MDHEN, CDR2 SYDVKM. CDR3 protein: CASSLLGQGANNEQFF. CDR3 DNA sequence: TGTGCCAGCAGTTTGCTCGGACAGGGGGCGAACAATGAGCAGTTCTTC.

The CDR3 sequence is CASSLAGGSSYNEQFF. The CDR3 bases are TGTGCCAGCAGCTTGGCGGGGGGGAGCTCCTACAATGAGCAGTTCTTC. J is TRBJ2-1 and V is TRBV5-4, with 8 bases lining up with TRBD2. Trimming took 0 bases from V and 0 from J; bases not matched to a gene: 2. This CDR3 region has 16 residues. Germline CDR1 and CDR2: SGHNT and YYREEE (reference sequence).

This CDR3 is CASSSLEGGANTGELFF. The CDR3 DNA reads TGCGCCAGCAGCTCCCTTGAGGGGGGGGCGAACACCGGGGAGCTGTTTTTT. The chain recombines TRBV5-1 with TRBJ2-2; D is perhaps TRBD2 (7 bases). CDR1 and CDR2 from the germline V gene are SGHRS and YFSETQ. Deletions cut 3 bases from V and 0 bases from J, with 15 bases between. CDR3 length equals 17 residues.

Sample share makes this clone large. This rearrangement joins TRBV28 to TRBJ2-7, with 8 bases aligning to TRBD1. Germline V gene data show CDR1 as MDHEN and CDR2 as SYDVKM. Unmatched junction bases numbered 3, after V lost 5 bases and J lost 3 bases. The CDR3 covers 13 residues. CDR3 coding DNA: TGTGCCAGCAGTGTTGGGACAGGCTACGAGCAGTACTTC. This codes for CASSVGTGYEQYF.

The rearrangement links TRBV5-1 to TRBJ1-1; perhaps TRBD1 as D (5 bases). V was cut by 0 bases and J by 4 bases, with 7 bases left in between. Per the germline V gene, CDR1 is SGHRS and CDR2 is YFSETQ. There are 13 residues in the CDR3. This CDR3 reads CASSLEGTTEAFF. Here the CDR3 DNA reads TGCGCCAGCAGCTTGGAGGGGACCACTGAAGCTTTCTTT.

The rearrangement links TRBV28 to TRBJ2-2; 15 bases are shared with TRBD2. The CDR3 has 18 residues. In germline, CDR1 is MDHEN, CDR2 SYDVKM. Trimming removed 1 base from V and 5 bases from J; junction bases left unmatched: 5. In DNA form, the CDR3 reads TGTGCCAGCAGTTTATTCGGACTAGCGGGAGGGCGGACCGGGGAGCTGTTTTTT. Its translation: CASSLFGLAGGRTGELFF.